The T cell receptor beta chain under discussion was sequenced for a study of cytomegalovirus exposure and HLA in healthy donors. The J segment lost 6 bases and the V segment lost 4 bases, leaving 7 bases of the junction unmatched. This CDR3 is 13 amino acids long. In germline, CDR1 is SGHRS, CDR2 YFSETQ. PCR used 60 Vbeta primers and 13 Jbeta primers. Assay: immunoSEQ multiplex PCR; the TCRdb copy retains only in-frame clones and omits some. The top ten clones hold about 1% of a sample with 150,000 to 200,000 clones, roughly 72% of them seen once. The chain uses TRBV5-1 and TRBJ2-7, with 7 bases identical to TRBD1. The sample comprised PBMCs. This TCR derives from a woman between 40 and 55 years old in good health and CMV-seronegative. CDR3 coding DNA: TGCGCCAGCAGCCCCACAGGGGCCGGCGAGCAGTACTTC. Translation: CASSPTGAGEQYF. The full variable domain, rest sourced from reference TRBV5-1 and TRBJ2-7, is KAGVTQTPRYLIKTRGQQVTLSCSPISGHRSVSWYQQTPGQGLQFLFEYFSETQRNKGNFPGRFSGRQFSNSRSEMNVSTLELGDSALYLCASSPTGAGEQYFGPGTRLTVT.